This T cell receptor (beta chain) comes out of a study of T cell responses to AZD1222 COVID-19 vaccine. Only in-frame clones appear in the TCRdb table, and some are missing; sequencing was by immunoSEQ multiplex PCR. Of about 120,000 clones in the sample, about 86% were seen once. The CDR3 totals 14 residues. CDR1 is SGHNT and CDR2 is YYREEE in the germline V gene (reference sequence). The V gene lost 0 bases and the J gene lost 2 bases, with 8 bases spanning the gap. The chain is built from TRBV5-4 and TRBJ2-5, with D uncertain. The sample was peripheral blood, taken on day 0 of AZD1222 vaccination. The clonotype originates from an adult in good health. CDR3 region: CASSLAMEQETQYF. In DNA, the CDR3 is TGTGCCAGCAGCTTGGCAATGGAGCAAGAGACCCAGTACTTC.